The 4 T cell receptor beta chains listed next were all sequenced from one sample in a study of blood T cell repertoires in COVID-19. The protocol was immunoSEQ multiplex PCR, while the TCRdb copy is restricted to in-frame clones and leaves out a portion. The repertoire holds 200,000 to 250,000 clones, approximately 90% seen once, with roughly 6.2% in the top ten. Sequencing was carried out using peripheral blood. The origin of the receptors is a man in his 60s who had recovered from COVID-19.

This clone was seen a handful of times. CDR3: CASSYRGGYEQYF. The CDR3 bases are TGTGCCAGCAGTTACCGAGGGGGCTACGAGCAGTACTTC. The chain joins TRBV6-5 to TRBJ2-7; D is possibly TRBD1 (6 bases). Trimming left V 2 bases short and J 3 bases short, with 8 bases between. The CDR3 is made up of 13 amino acids. Germline V gene sequence: CDR1 MNHEY, CDR2 SVGAGI.

This clone was found once. Different DNA sequences within this sample yield the same CDR3. J is TRBJ1-5 and V is TRBV6-5, with TRBD1 as a possible D gene (5 bases). V shed 6 bases and J shed 7 bases, with 13 bases lying between them. This CDR3 spans 13 amino acids. Germline V gene data show CDR1 as MNHEY and CDR2 as SVGAGI. As DNA, the CDR3 is TGTGCCAGCAGAGGGACGGGGGAGCAGCCCCAGCATTTT. Protein: CASRGTGEQPQHF.

The chain combines TRBV9 with TRBJ1-4; D ambiguous. This CDR3 is 16 amino acids long. V lost 0 bases and J lost 6, with 15 bases in between. Germline-derived CDR1 and CDR2 are SGDLS and YYNGEE. In DNA form, the CDR3 reads TGTGCCAGCAGCGTAGACAGAGGGAACGATTATGAAAAACTGTTTTTT. It specifies CASSVDRGNDYEKLFF.

The genes are TRBV2 and TRBJ2-2, with TRBD2 matching over 9 bases. V shed 4 bases, J shed 6 bases, and the junction held 6 bases outside the gene matches. This CDR3 has 15 amino acids. Looked up from germline, CDR1 is SNHLY and CDR2 is FYNNEI. This CDR3 is CASSGAGGPSGELFF. The CDR3 DNA is TGTGCCAGCAGTGGCGCGGGGGGGCCTTCCGGGGAGCTGTTTTTT.